This TCR beta chain was observed in a study of a mutant IDH1 vaccine in newly diagnosed glioma. Study summary: Either 4-6 weeks after radiotherapy alone or alongside temozolomide, vaccination was begun. Most had both radiotherapy and temozolomide beforehand; others had only one. Study-wide findings and caveats: Vaccination elicited immune responses in 80% to 95% of patients.

About this clone itself: As yet, its antigen is unknown.

The method was immunoSEQ multiplex PCR; TCRdb's version includes in-frame clones alone and lacks a portion of them. The profile covers tens of thousands of clones, with about 75% appearing a single time and 5.3% taken by the ten largest. Time point indicated: week 23, last vaccination. Doses consisted of 300 ug of mutant IDH1 20-mer peptide each, paired with topical imiquimod. V trimming: 3 bases; J trimming: 0 bases; junction bases outside the gene matches: 3. Germline CDR1 is SQVTM and CDR2 is ANQGSEA. This CDR3 contains 15 residues. The clonotype comes from a man aged 50 to 60 with glioma. The chain joins TRBV29-1 to TRBJ2-1; 9 nucleotides align to TRBD2. The input for sequencing was PBMCs, taken from a glioma patient whose treatment included an IDH1 peptide vaccine. CDR3 bases: TGCAGCGTTGATCCAGCGGGGGGCTCCTACAATGAGCAGTTCTTC. This codes for CSVDPAGGSYNEQFF.